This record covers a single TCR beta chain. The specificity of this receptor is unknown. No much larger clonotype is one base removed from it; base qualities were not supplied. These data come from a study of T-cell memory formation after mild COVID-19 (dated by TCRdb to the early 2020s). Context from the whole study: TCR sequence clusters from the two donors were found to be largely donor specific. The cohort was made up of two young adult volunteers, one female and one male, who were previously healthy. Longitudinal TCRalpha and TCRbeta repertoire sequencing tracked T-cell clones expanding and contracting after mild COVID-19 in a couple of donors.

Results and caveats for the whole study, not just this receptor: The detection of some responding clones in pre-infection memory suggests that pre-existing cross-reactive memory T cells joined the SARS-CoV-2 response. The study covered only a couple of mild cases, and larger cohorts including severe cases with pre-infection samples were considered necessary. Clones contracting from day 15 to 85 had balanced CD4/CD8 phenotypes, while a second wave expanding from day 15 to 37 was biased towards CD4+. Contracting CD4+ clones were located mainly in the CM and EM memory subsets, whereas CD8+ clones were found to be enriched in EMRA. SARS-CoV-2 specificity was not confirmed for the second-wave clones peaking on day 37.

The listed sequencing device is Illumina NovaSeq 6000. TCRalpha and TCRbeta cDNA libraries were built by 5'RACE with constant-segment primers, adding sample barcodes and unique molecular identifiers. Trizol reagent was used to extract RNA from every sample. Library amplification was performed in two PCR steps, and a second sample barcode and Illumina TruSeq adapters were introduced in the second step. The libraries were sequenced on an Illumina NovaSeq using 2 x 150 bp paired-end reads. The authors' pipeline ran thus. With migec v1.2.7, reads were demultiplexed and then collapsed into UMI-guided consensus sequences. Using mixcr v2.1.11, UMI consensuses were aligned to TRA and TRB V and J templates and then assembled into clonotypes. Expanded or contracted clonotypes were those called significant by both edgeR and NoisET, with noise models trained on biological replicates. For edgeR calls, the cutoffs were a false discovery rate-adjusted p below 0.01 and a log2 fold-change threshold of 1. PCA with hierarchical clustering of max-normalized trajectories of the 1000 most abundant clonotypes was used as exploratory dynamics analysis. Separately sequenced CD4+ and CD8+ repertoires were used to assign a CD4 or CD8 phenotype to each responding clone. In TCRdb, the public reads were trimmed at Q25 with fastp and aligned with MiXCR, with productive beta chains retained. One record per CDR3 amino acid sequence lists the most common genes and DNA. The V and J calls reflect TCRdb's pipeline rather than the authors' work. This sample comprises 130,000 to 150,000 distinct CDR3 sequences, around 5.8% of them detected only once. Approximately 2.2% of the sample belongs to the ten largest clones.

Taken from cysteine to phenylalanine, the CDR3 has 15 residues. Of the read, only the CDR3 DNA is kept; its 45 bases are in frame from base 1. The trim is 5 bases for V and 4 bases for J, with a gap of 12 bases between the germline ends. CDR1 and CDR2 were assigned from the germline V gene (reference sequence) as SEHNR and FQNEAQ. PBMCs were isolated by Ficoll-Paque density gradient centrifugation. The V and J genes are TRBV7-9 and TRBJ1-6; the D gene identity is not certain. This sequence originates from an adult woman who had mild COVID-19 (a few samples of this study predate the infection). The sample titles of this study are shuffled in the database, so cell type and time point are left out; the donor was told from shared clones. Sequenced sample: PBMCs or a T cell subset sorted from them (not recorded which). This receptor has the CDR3 CASSGSRDYNSPLHF. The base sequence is TGTGCCAGCAGCGGCTCCCGTGATTATAATTCACCCCTCCACTTT.